These 4 T cell receptor beta chains came from one sample sequenced in a study of cytomegalovirus exposure and HLA in healthy donors. PCR used 60 Vbeta primers and 13 Jbeta primers. Repertoires were generated with immunoSEQ multiplex PCR, while TCRdb's copy carries only in-frame clones and drops some. Its listing shows roughly 100,000 clones. The sample consisted of PBMCs. The receptors were sampled from a man aged 35 to 55 in good health and CMV-seronegative.

The genes are TRBV18 and TRBJ1-5; a weak D match, TRBD1 (6 bases). Between the trimmed V and J ends, which lost 3 bases and 9 bases, there was a span of 12 bases. Germline loops: CDR1 KGHSH, CDR2 LQKENI. This CDR3 is 13 amino acids long. The CDR3 sequence is CASSPSGDRPQHF. CDR3 bases: TGTGCCAGCTCACCGTCAGGGGATCGGCCCCAGCATTTT.

The V gene is TRBV6-1, the J gene TRBJ2-3, with D possibly being TRBD1 (5 bases). The CDR3 has 13 amino acids. Germline values: CDR1 MNHNS, CDR2 SASEGT. The germline V and J ends were trimmed by 4 bases and 4 bases, with 9 bases remaining between them. CDR3 residues: CASSVTGADTQYF. CDR3 DNA sequence: TGTGCCAGCAGTGTCACAGGCGCAGATACGCAGTATTTT.

The genes are TRBV5-5 and TRBJ2-7; D might be TRBD2 (5 bases). Trimming left V 4 bases short and J 3 bases short, with 17 bases between. The germline gives CDR1 SGHKS, CDR2 YYEKEE (reference sequence). The CDR3 consists of 15 residues. The CDR3 loop is CASSNTASGSYEQYF. CDR3 DNA: TGTGCCAGCAGCAACACAGCGAGTGGGAGCTACGAGCAGTACTTC.

V and J are TRBV5-6 and TRBJ1-2; perhaps TRBD1 as D (6 bases). Per the germline V gene, CDR1 is SGHDT and CDR2 is YYEEEE. V was clipped by 5 bases and J by 1 base, with 15 bases between them. The CDR3 length is 15 residues. The CDR3 region has the DNA TGTGCCAGCAGTACAACAGGGAGAATTAACTATGGCTACACCTTC. Residues: CASSTTGRINYGYTF. Using reference TRBV5-6 and TRBJ1-2 for the parts outside the CDR3, the full variable domain is DAGVTQSPTHLIKTRGQQVTLRCSPKSGHDTVSWYQQALGQGPQFIFQYYEEEERQRGNFPDRFSGHQFPNYSSELNVNALLLGDSALYLCASSTTGRINYGYTFGSGTRLTVV.